This T cell receptor beta chain was retrieved from a study of blood T cells in healthy people across ages. Study conclusions and caveats: A strong correlation between TCR beta diversity and naive T cell percentage was seen.

Alongside a J-beta primer mix, a sample-barcoded 5' primer served in a second PCR lasting roughly 6 to 12 cycles. TCRdb independently ran MiXCR on the 5' RACE reads; one entry per CDR3 protein. The sample lists approximately 780,000 distinct CDR3 sequences; under 30% were seen once. The CDR3 totals 15 residues. Trimming shortened V by 5 bases and J by 5 bases, and 16 bases separated the two germline ends. With respect to this clonotype: The antigen is unknown.

The data were also submitted as part of a second study, on T cells of mothers and their children. That paper adds: Relative to unrelated pairs, biologically related mother-child dyads exhibited marginally greater, non-significant overlap.

The chain uses TRBV12-3 or TRBV12-4 and TRBJ2-1, with a tentative D call TRBD1 (6 bases). The sequence was obtained from a boy younger than 18 in good health. Specimen: blood. For the CDR3, the DNA is TGTGCCAGCAGTCCCAGGGGAAGAAGCGACAATGAGCAGTTCTTC. Protein: CASSPRGRSDNEQFF.